The entry below describes one TCR beta chain. The source of the sample is a study of control samples from healthy donors and cancer patients. V lost 4 bases to trimming and J lost 6 bases; unmatched junction nucleotides: 8. CDR1 is SGHRS and CDR2 is YFSETQ in the germline V gene. This CDR3 spans 14 amino acids. The protocol was immunoSEQ multiplex PCR, while the TCRdb copy is restricted to in-frame clones and leaves out a portion. In the table there are roughly 95,000 clones, just over 90% of which are singletons. This clonotype was obtained from a woman aged 30 to 39 in good health. What was sequenced was blood. J is TRBJ2-7 and V is TRBV5-1; the match to TRBD2 covers 9 bases. The CDR3 region is CASSGGTSPIEQYF. The CDR3 DNA follows: TGCGCCAGCAGCGGGGGGACTAGCCCCATCGAGCAGTACTTC.